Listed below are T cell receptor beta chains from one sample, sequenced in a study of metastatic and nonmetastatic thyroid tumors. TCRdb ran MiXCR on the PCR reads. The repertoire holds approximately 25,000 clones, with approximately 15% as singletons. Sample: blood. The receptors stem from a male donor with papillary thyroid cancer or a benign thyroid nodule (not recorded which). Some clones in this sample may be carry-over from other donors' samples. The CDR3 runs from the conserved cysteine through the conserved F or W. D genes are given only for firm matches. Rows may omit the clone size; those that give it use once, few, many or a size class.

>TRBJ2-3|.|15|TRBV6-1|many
TGTGCCAGCAGCCTGGACAGCCGCTCCACAGATACGCAGTATTTT
CASSLDSRSTDTQYF
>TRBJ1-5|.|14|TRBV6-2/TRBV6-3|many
TGTGCCAGCAGTGTGGAGGGCGGCAATCAGCCCCAGCATTTT
CASSVEGGNQPQHF
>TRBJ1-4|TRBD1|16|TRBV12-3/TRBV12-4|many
TGTGCCAGCAGTAGGACAGGGGGCGCGACGAATGAAAAACTGTTTTTT
CASSRTGGATNEKLFF
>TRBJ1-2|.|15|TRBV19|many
TGTGCCAGTAGTTCATCGGGGCGAGTCAACTATGGCTACACCTTC
CASSSSGRVNYGYTF
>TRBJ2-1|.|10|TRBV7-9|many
TGCGCGGGGGCGCGGAATGAGCAGTTCTTC
CAGARNEQFF
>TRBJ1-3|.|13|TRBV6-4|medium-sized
TGTGCCAGCTCCAGGGGTCAAGGTAACACCATATATTTT
CASSRGQGNTIYF
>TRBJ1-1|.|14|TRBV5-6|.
TGTGCCAGCAGCTCGCCGGTGGAGGCGGGTGAAGCTTTCTTT
CASSSPVEAGEAFF
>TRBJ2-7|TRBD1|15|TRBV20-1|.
TGCAGTGCGCCCTCCCTCCGGGACAGGGTGAACGAGCAGTACTTC
CSAPSLRDRVNEQYF
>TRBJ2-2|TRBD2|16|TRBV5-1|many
TGCGCCAGCAGCCCCTTCGGGGCTAGCGGGAACGGGGAGCTGTTTTTT
CASSPFGASGNGELFF
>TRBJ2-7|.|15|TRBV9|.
TGTGCCATCAGTCGGACAGCAGACATACCCTACGAGCGGTACTTC
CAISRTADIPYERYF
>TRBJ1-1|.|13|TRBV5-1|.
TGCGCCAGCAGCTTCAGGGGGAACACTGAAGCTTTCTTT
CASSFRGNTEAFF
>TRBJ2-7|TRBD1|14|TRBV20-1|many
TGCAGTGCTGGGGGGGACAGGGTACTCGACGAGCAGTACTTC
CSAGGDRVLDEQYF
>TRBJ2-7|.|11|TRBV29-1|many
TGCAGCGGGACAGAAAACTACGAGCAGTACTTC
CSGTENYEQYF
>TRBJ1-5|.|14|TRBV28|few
TGTGCCAGCGGAGGCCGAATGGGCAATCATCCCCAGCACTTT
CASGGRMGNHPQHF
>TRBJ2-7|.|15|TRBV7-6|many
TGTGCCAGCAGCTTAGGGTTTTTAGGAGCTGGCGGGCAGTACTTC
CASSLGFLGAGGQYF
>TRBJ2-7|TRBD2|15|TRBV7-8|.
TGTGCCAGCAGCTTTGGCGTAGCGGGTCCCTACGAGCAGTACTTC
CASSFGVAGPYEQYF
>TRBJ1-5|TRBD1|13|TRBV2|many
TGTGCCAGCAGTTACAGGGGAGAGGAGCCCCAGCATTTT
CASSYRGEEPQHF
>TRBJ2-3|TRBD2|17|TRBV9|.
TGTGCCATCAGCGTAGCTGGCGGGAGCAAGGTTACAGATACGCAGTATTTT
CAISVAGGSKVTDTQYF
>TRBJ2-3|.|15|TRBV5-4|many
TGTGCCAGCAGCCTGGGGGGATCTAGCACAGATACGCAGTATTTT
CASSLGGSSTDTQYF
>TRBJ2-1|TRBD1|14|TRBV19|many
TGTGCCAGTAGTAGTCAGGGGGACTACAATGAGCAGTTCTTC
CASSSQGDYNEQFF
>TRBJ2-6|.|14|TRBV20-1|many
TGCAGTGCCAGTCGGGAATCTGGGGCCAACGTCCTGACTTTC
CSASRESGANVLTF
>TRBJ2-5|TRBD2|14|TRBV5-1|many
TGCGCCAGCAGCTTGAGGGACTATGGGGAGACCCAGTACTTC
CASSLRDYGETQYF
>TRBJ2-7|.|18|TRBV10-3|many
TGTGCCATCAGTGAGGGGAATCCCGCATCTCCGATACCCTACGAGCAGTACTTC
CAISEGNPASPIPYEQYF